This entry lists 8 T cell receptor beta chains sequenced from one sample in a study of T cells in localized non-small cell lung cancer. Some clones are missing from TCRdb's copy, which holds only in-frame ones; the method was immunoSEQ multiplex PCR. The sample contains about 3,300 clones, about 27% of which appear only once. Sequenced here: lung tumor tissue, sampled before any cancer treatment. These receptors came from a male donor at least 60 years old with stage I lung adenocarcinoma.

This clone has more than one count but fewer than ten. The CDR3 reads CAWSETLVTANSPLHF. As DNA, the CDR3 is TGTGCCTGGAGCGAGACCCTGGTGACAGCTAATTCACCCCTCCACTTT. V is TRBV30 and J is TRBJ1-6; D is possibly TRBD1 (5 bases). The V and J ends lost 3 bases and 6 bases respectively, with 18 bases between them. The CDR3 contains 16 residues. CDR1 and CDR2 from the germline V gene are GTSNPN and SVGIG (reference sequence).

This chain links TRBV19 with TRBJ2-2, with D hard to call. The CDR3 sequence is 15 residues long. V gave up 7 bases and J gave up 2 bases, with 14 bases separating them. From germline, CDR1 is LNHDA and CDR2 SQIVND (reference sequence). CDR3 in DNA: TGTGCCAGTATTAAGGGCAGCCTCAACACCGGGGAGCTGTTTTTT. Translated, it gives CASIKGSLNTGELFF.

Written as DNA, the CDR3 is TGTGCCAGCAGTTACTCTGGAGCCCCCCTCCACTTT. This encodes CASSYSGAPLHF. The V and J genes are TRBV6-8 and TRBJ1-6, with D uncertain. This CDR3 spans 12 amino acids. Trimming cost V 0 bases and J 13 bases, with 7 bases left between them. Germline V gene sequence: CDR1 MNHGY, CDR2 SAAAGT.

The chain carries TRBV19 and TRBJ1-1, with D possibly being TRBD1 (5 bases). CDR3 length: 15 amino acids. Germline V gene lookup returns CDR1 LNHDA and CDR2 SQIVND (reference sequence). V dropped 5 bases and J dropped 6 bases, with 19 bases sitting between them. The CDR3 loop is CASSPIEGRRAEAFF. The CDR3 region has the DNA TGTGCCAGTAGTCCGATCGAGGGGCGGAGGGCTGAAGCTTTCTTT.

The J gene is TRBJ2-7, the V gene TRBV12-5; the D gene is possibly TRBD1 (5 bases). Germline V CDR1 and CDR2: LGHNT, FRNRAP. Between the trimmed V and J ends, which lost 1 base and 1 base, there was a span of 5 bases. The CDR3 loop spans 13 amino acids. In nucleotides, the CDR3 is TGTGCTAGTGGTTTGGACAGGTCCTACGAGCAGTACTTC. The encoded protein is CASGLDRSYEQYF.

The chain links TRBV29-1 to TRBJ1-2; TRBD1 is a possible D gene (6 bases). CDR1 is SQVTM and CDR2 is ANQGSEA in the germline V gene. The CDR3 spans 14 residues. The V gene lost 3 bases and the J gene lost 2 bases, with 13 bases spanning the gap. The CDR3 is CSVESSDRNYGYTF. Written as DNA, the CDR3 is TGCAGCGTTGAGTCCTCCGACAGGAACTATGGCTACACCTTC.

This clone was observed a handful of times. This rearrangement joins TRBV28 to TRBJ2-3; D gene ambiguous. Germline CDR1 and CDR2: MDHEN and SYDVKM. The CDR3 is 14 residues long. Deletions cut 5 bases from V and 0 bases from J, with 9 bases between. The CDR3 sequence is CASSRPGSTDTQYF. CDR3 coding DNA: TGTGCCAGCAGTCGGCCTGGCAGCACAGATACGCAGTATTTT.

This clone is labeled as large (0.1 to 1%). The chain uses TRBV11-3 and TRBJ1-5; tentative D call: TRBD1 (6 bases). Per the germline V gene, CDR1 is SGHNT and CDR2 is YENEEA. Trimming shortened V by 6 bases and J by 4 bases, and 13 bases separated the two germline ends. The CDR3 has 14 amino acids. CDR3 amino acids: CASRRRGANQPQHF. The DNA of the CDR3 is TGTGCCAGCAGACGGCGGGGGGCGAATCAGCCCCAGCATTTT.